This is a list of T cell receptor beta chains from one sample in a study of T cells in Graves' hyperthyroidism and ophthalmopathy. TCRdb re-analysed the multiplex PCR reads in MiXCR, keeping a single row per CDR3 protein. The data show around 660,000 distinct CDR3 sequences, just under 45% seen once. Sequenced: peripheral blood or thyroid tissue (not recorded which). The receptors derive from an adult man with Graves' disease, either hyperthyroidism or ophthalmopathy (not recorded which). Each CDR3 is given without its conserved first and last residue. Some rows mark clone size as missing; the rest say once, few, many or name a class of expanded clone.

ASCRGFQETQY TRBJ2-5 . TRBV2
SVLALQETQY TRBJ2-5 many TRBV29-1
ASSWGQRNYGYT TRBJ1-2 . TRBV7-2
ASSPDPLSNYGYT TRBJ1-2 . TRBV3-1
SAADPWEQY TRBJ2-7 many TRBV20-1
ASSAFPGNQPQH TRBJ1-5 . TRBV5-1
SATGFQETQY TRBJ2-5 . TRBV20-1
ASVRGRGDGYT TRBJ1-2 . TRBV7-2
ASSPGTSGIHEQY TRBJ2-7 . TRBV19
ASSLQGIHTEAF TRBJ1-1 many TRBV7-9
SASRAGYSSEQY TRBJ2-7 . TRBV20-1
ATPGTSGVEQY TRBJ2-7 many TRBV24-1
ASSLDTVNTEAF TRBJ1-1 many TRBV5-1
ASSGPGTTGETQY TRBJ2-5 . TRBV6-5
SAPDRVDEKLF TRBJ1-4 . TRBV20-1
AISAAPGGYGYT TRBJ1-2 . TRBV10-3
ASSLRARDSPLH TRBJ1-6 . TRBV7-2
SVVGGQGPGYT TRBJ1-2 once TRBV29-1
ASSSRDPNLAGTETQY TRBJ2-5 . TRBV9
SASEQRTPLH TRBJ1-6 . TRBV20-1
ASSLSSGVNTEAF TRBJ1-1 few TRBV6-5
ASSNAGGSGYEQY TRBJ2-7 . TRBV7-6
ASLGPYGYT TRBJ1-2 many TRBV6-5
AYSWVGTEAF TRBJ1-1 . TRBV24-1
SARGTDYGYT TRBJ1-2 many TRBV20-1
AISEGGGREKLF TRBJ1-4 many TRBV10-3
ASNELGAPETQY TRBJ2-5 . TRBV9
AISPEVGSNQPQH TRBJ1-5 . TRBV10-3
ASSQGVRSSYEQY TRBJ2-7 few TRBV14
ASKTDRQQSSYEQY TRBJ2-7 . TRBV2
ASSSPGQGEGLDGFYGYT TRBJ1-2 . TRBV7-9
SARARGQGHSPLH TRBJ1-6 . TRBV20-1
SAKDRGLRQPQH TRBJ1-5 few TRBV20-1
ASSRGTSNSYEQY TRBJ2-7 few TRBV7-2
AISETYEQY TRBJ2-7 . TRBV10-3
SASPDGTRQETQY TRBJ2-5 many TRBV20-1
ASSEAGPSAAQH TRBJ1-5 many TRBV2
ATSQGSGNTIY TRBJ1-3 many TRBV2
ASSIKWDRVYGYT TRBJ1-2 . TRBV19
ASSLGPGANSPLH TRBJ1-6 few TRBV7-2
ASSVDLAGVNEQH TRBJ2-7 . TRBV9
ASSQGQNTGELF TRBJ2-2 few TRBV7-9
ASTPRREVLGYT TRBJ1-2 . TRBV2
ASRPGTSVHEQY TRBJ2-7 . TRBV2
ACSHDRGEKLF TRBJ1-4 . TRBV19
ASSTGPLNNQPQH TRBJ1-5 . TRBV6-5
ASSHYGVTVNSNQPQH TRBJ1-5 . TRBV10-3
ASSFTGTEGYT TRBJ1-2 many TRBV7-2
ASSESGGGSQPRH TRBJ1-5 . TRBV2
AWSAPGQGTDEQY TRBJ2-7 . TRBV7-2
ASSLPQGEHIY TRBJ1-3 . TRBV7-9
ASSLETGIANQPQH TRBJ1-5 . TRBV11-2
ASRLERAEETQY TRBJ2-5 . TRBV7-2
SVEEQAREKLF TRBJ1-4 many TRBV29-1
AIRRGGGGGLRETQY TRBJ2-5 . TRBV10-3